Included here is one T cell receptor (beta chain) sequence, with context. The data were taken from a study of blood T cell repertoires in COVID-19. Study information: The analysed material was cDNA or gDNA that came from T cells, B-cell-depleted T cells, or PBMCs.

Germline assignment: CDR1 SGHTA and CDR2 FQGNSA. J lost 4 bases, V lost 1 base, and 2 bases had no gene match. The CDR3 runs to 15 residues. Profiling relied on immunoSEQ multiplex PCR, and the TCRdb table lists in-frame clones only, not all of them. The profile shows roughly 280,000 clones, 75% to 90% of them singletons. Assignment of participants to cohorts was predicated upon participant-reported clinical history. Among Cohort 3 donors, those recovered had two negative PCRs, clearance, or symptom resolution. The TCR originated in a woman younger than 35 who had recovered from COVID-19. Source material: PBMCs or T cells enriched from blood (not recorded which). This chain uses TRBV7-2 with TRBJ1-4; 8 bases match TRBD1. The CDR3 DNA reads as TGTGCCAGCAGCTTAGGGACAGGGTATAATGAAAAACTGTTTTTT. This gives the protein CASSLGTGYNEKLFF.